This T cell receptor beta chain comes out of a study of T-cell reconstitution after alpha-beta-depleted transplantation in children. General study points: Expanded graft clones, several hundred of them, were reportedly the source of alpha-beta T cells about two months after transplant. In some patients, recipient T cells and intrathymic progenitors surviving conditioning explained high day-60 diversity. It was newly produced T cells that mostly accounted for T-cell counts and diversity one year after transplant.

Unique molecular identifiers featured in how the TCRbeta library was prepared. MiXCR, applied by TCRdb to the PCR reads, yields one record per CDR3 protein. Found here are roughly 340,000 distinct CDR3 sequences, 15% to 20% of them singletons; the top ten hold about 41%. After removal of 4 bases from V and 2 bases from J, the junction contained 3 bases not matched to a gene. Germline CDR1 KGHDR, CDR2 SFDVKD. The CDR3 consists of 16 residues. This clonotype was seen a few times. Its matching antigen is unknown. The TCR originated in a male patient aged 2 to 9 who had a stem cell transplant for acute lymphoblastic leukemia, so the T cells may come from the graft donor. The chain couples TRBV24-1 to TRBJ2-2, with TRBD2 matching over 10 bases. Sequenced material: PBMCs, mostly from graft donor cells, taken 360 days after TCRalphabeta/CD19-depleted stem cell transplant. The CDR3 spells CATSDSSGRNTGELFF. As DNA, the CDR3 is TGTGCCACCAGTGACTCTAGCGGGAGAAACACCGGGGAGCTGTTTTTT.